Listed here are 19 T cell receptor beta chains from one sample, sequenced in a study of neurological immune-mediated disorders. TCRdb reanalysed the 5' RACE reads using MiXCR and keeps one entry per CDR3 protein. The sample lists about 66,000 distinct CDR3 sequences, around 4.2% occurring once. The sample was PBMCs. The receptors originated from a man aged 25 to 40 with multiple sclerosis.

With regard to this clonotype: A junction boundary mismatches the germline segment, possibly from a read error. The chain links TRBV15 to TRBJ1-5; TRBD1 matches at 7 bases. Germline-derived CDR1 and CDR2 are LNHNV and YYDKDF (reference sequence). This CDR3 region has 16 residues. CDR3 residues: CATSKGAWKSNQPQNF. The CDR3 DNA follows: TGTGCCACCAGCAAGGGGGCATGGAAGAGTAATCAGCCCCAGAATTTT.

This clonotype occurred many times. The chain couples TRBV15 to TRBJ2-3, with 9 nucleotides matching TRBD1. CDR1 is LNHNV and CDR2 is YYDKDF in the germline V gene (reference sequence). V was pared by 0 bases and J by 3 bases, with 1 base of the junction left unmatched. The CDR3 runs to 15 residues. CDR3 region: CATSRDGQGTDTQYF. Written as DNA, the CDR3 is TGTGCCACCAGCAGAGATGGACAGGGGACAGATACGCAGTATTTT.

This clonotype appeared many times. The gene calls are TRBV6-1 and TRBJ2-1; no reliable D call. The CDR3 spans 16 residues. CDR1 and CDR2 (germline): MNHNS, SASEGT. V lost 2 bases to trimming and J lost 10 bases, with 21 bases between them. As DNA, the CDR3 is TGTGCCAGCAGTGAAAGTCCCCCCAACCTCCTGGGGGAGCAGTTCTTC. Its protein product is CASSESPPNLLGEQFF.

This clonotype was recorded many times. This chain joins TRBV9 and TRBJ2-3; 8 bases match TRBD2. CDR1 SGDLS and CDR2 YYNGEE come from the germline V gene. V lost 4 bases, J lost 9 bases, and 16 bases stayed unmatched. The CDR3 runs 16 residues. The DNA for the CDR3 is TGTGCCAGCAGCCCGCAAATGGGGACTAGTCTATCCACGCAGTATTTT. Translated, it gives CASSPQMGTSLSTQYF.

This clonotype has a count of ten or more. The V and J genes are TRBV3-1 and TRBJ1-2; D call uncertain. The germline CDR1 and CDR2 sequences are LGHDT and YNNKEL (reference sequence). This CDR3 spans 12 amino acids. V shed 3 bases and J shed 1 base, with 3 bases lying between them. Here the CDR3 reads CASSQVNYGYTF. CDR3 nucleotide sequence: TGTGCCAGCAGCCAGGTTAACTATGGCTACACCTTC.

This clonotype occurred many times. V gene TRBV20-1 combines with J gene TRBJ1-2; 7 bases match TRBD1. The CDR3 is 13 amino acids. Germline V gives CDR1 DFQATT, CDR2 SNEGSKA (reference sequence). J lost 5 bases, V lost 3 bases, and 6 bases had no gene match. CDR3 bases: TGCAGTGCTAGTCAGGGGGGGAAATATGGCTACACCTTC. This sequence encodes CSASQGGKYGYTF.

This clonotype was observed at least ten times. The genes are TRBV7-8 and TRBJ1-5; maybe TRBD1 (5 bases). The CDR3 runs to 14 residues. Deletions cut 4 bases from V and 4 bases from J, with 11 bases between. The V gene's germline CDR1 is SGHVS and CDR2 FQNEAQ. CDR3 in DNA: TGTGCCAGCAGCTGGGGACCGAGAAATCAGCCCCAGCATTTT. Protein: CASSWGPRNQPQHF.

Of note for this clonotype: A much bigger clone sits one base away, suggesting this may be a read error. In this CDR3 the conserved last residue, phenylalanine or tryptophan, is missing, so a read error is likely. The chain links TRBV5-6 to TRBJ2-1, with D perhaps TRBD2 (5 bases). CDR3 length equals 14 residues. Germline V lookup: CDR1 SGHDT, CDR2 YYEEEE. Trimming stripped 7 bases from V and 0 bases from J, with 11 bases between. The CDR3 DNA sequence: TGTGCCAGCTCCGGGGTTAGCTCCTACAATGAGCAGTTCTGC. Its translation is CASSGVSSYNEQFC.

In its sample, this clonotype was seen many times. The rearrangement joins TRBV20-1 to TRBJ1-2; D unresolved. The germline V gene has CDR1 DFQATT and CDR2 SNEGSKA (reference sequence). V lost 0 bases and J 2 bases, leaving 10 bases between the germline ends. CDR3 length equals 14 residues. The CDR3 bases are TGCAGTGCTAGAGATCCCGGGCACAACTATGGCTACACCTTC. Amino acids: CSARDPGHNYGYTF.

Concerning this clonotype itself: A much larger clone is a single base away; this may be a read error. As DNA, the CDR3 is TGTGCCAGCAGTCTAGCGGGGCACTCCACAGATATGCAGTATTTT. This gives the protein CASSLAGHSTDMQYF. The chain uses TRBV5-5 and TRBJ2-3, with 9 bases that match TRBD2. The germline CDR1 and CDR2 sequences are SGHKS and YYEKEE (reference sequence). The CDR3 is 15 amino acids.

This clonotype has ten or more counts. This sequence joins TRBV7-2 and TRBJ2-2; D might be TRBD1 (6 bases). Trimming shortened V by 4 bases and J by 2 bases, and 14 bases separated the two germline ends. Germline V CDR1 and CDR2: SGHTA, FQGNSA. The CDR3 spans 16 residues. The DNA for the CDR3 is TGTGCCAGCAGCTCCTCCTACAGGGTTAACACCGGGGAGCTGTTTTTT. Encoded protein: CASSSSYRVNTGELFF.

This clonotype has a handful of counts. V usage is TRBV4-3 and J usage is TRBJ2-5, with TRBD2 matching over 7 bases. CDR3 length equals 15 residues. The germline CDR1 and CDR2 sequences are LGHNA and YSLEER. V lost 1 base and J lost 4; bases outside the gene matches: 6. CDR3 DNA sequence: TGCGCCAGCAGCCAAGCGATTGGGGGGGGAGAGACCCAGTACTTC. It is translated as CASSQAIGGGETQYF.

This clonotype was counted ten times or more. V and J are TRBV12-3 or TRBV12-4 and TRBJ1-1, with D uncertain. This CDR3 is built from 13 residues. V lost 2 bases to trimming and J lost 1 base, with 5 bases between them. The CDR3 protein is CASSLRQNTEAFF. The CDR3 DNA reads TGTGCCAGCAGTTTAAGACAGAACACTGAAGCTTTCTTT.

The table lists this clonotype with many counts. The rearrangement joins TRBV6-4 to TRBJ2-1; D is perhaps TRBD1 (6 bases). CDR3 length: 15 residues. Looked up from germline, CDR1 is MRHNA and CDR2 is SNTAGT. Trimming took 2 bases from V and 0 from J, leaving 8 bases between them. CDR3 residues: CASSDEDSSYNEQFF. In nucleotides, the CDR3 is TGTGCCAGCAGTGACGAGGACAGCTCCTACAATGAGCAGTTCTTC.

This clonotype was detected many times. The chain is built from TRBV7-6 and TRBJ2-6; D possibly uses TRBD1 or TRBD2 (6 bases each). The V gene lost 3 bases and the J gene lost 1 base, with 10 bases spanning the gap. The germline CDR1 and CDR2 sequences are SGHVS and FNYEAQ. The CDR3 loop spans 16 amino acids. For the CDR3, the DNA is TGTGCCAGCAGCTTGGAGGGGGGATCTGGGGCCAACGTCCTGACTTTC. Translation gives CASSLEGGSGANVLTF.

This clonotype was recorded at least ten times. The chain couples TRBV12-3 or TRBV12-4 to TRBJ2-7, with D perhaps TRBD1 (5 bases). Trimming removed 10 bases from V and 7 bases from J, with 17 bases in between. The CDR3 has 12 residues. The CDR3: CATSDTGWEQYF. The CDR3 region has the DNA TGTGCCACCTCGGACACGGGCTGGGAGCAGTACTTC.

This clonotype was detected many times. The chain carries TRBV10-3 and TRBJ2-3, with TRBD2 matching over 8 bases. Germline V gene lookup returns CDR1 ENHRY and CDR2 SYGVKD. This CDR3 has 17 amino acids. Trimming at V came to 4 bases and at J to 4 bases, leaving 13 bases not matched to a gene. The CDR3 is CAISAIHAGGVSDTQYF. In DNA, the CDR3 is TGTGCCATCAGTGCGATCCATGCCGGGGGGGTTTCAGATACGCAGTATTTT.

This chain joins TRBV20-1 and TRBJ2-5, with D possibly being TRBD1 (8 bases). CDR3 length: 14 amino acids. The V end was cut by 6 bases, the J end by 1 base, with 15 bases between. Looked up from germline, CDR1 is DFQATT and CDR2 is SNEGSKA (reference sequence). This chain's CDR3 is CSATGGVRQETQYF. CDR3 nucleotides: TGCAGTGCAACAGGGGGGGTTCGCCAAGAGACCCAGTACTTC.

In this sample, this clonotype turned up many times. This rearrangement joins TRBV12-3 or TRBV12-4 to TRBJ1-4, with TRBD1 as a possible D gene (5 bases). V was pared by 2 bases and J by 10 bases, with 17 bases between. The CDR3 is 15 amino acids. The CDR3 reads CASSLLGPNGGKLFF. CDR3 nucleotide sequence: TGTGCCAGCAGTTTACTGGGTCCCAACGGGGGAAAACTGTTTTTT.